This T cell receptor beta chain emerged from a study of identical twins (TCRdb year 2016). With regard to the full study: To test whether fetal clonotypes persist, this study deep-sequenced TCR alpha and beta repertoires from monozygotic twins, from unrelated adults of various ages, and from cord blood. To rule out contamination, replicate twin experiments were performed at different times with different library preparation protocols. General study outcomes and caveats: The excess sharing between twins in beta out-of-frame sequences was weaker because fewer shared sequences reduced the signal-to-noise ratio. Because the same donors could not be followed over many years, the conclusions relied on cross-sectional statistical analysis. Recombination models systematically underestimated out-of-frame TCR alpha sharing in monozygotic twins but agreed with sharing between unrelated individuals. Compared with coincidental sharing between unrelated individuals, an excess of low generation-probability sequences was observed among out-of-frame TCR alpha sequences shared between twins. Invariant T cells such as MAIT and iNKT could partly confound zero-insertion analyses, although diverse VJ usage argued against such confounding for most clonotypes. Abundant cord blood beta clonotypes had fewer insertions, young adult naive repertoires showed a similar but weaker trend, and memory repertoires showed no such trend.

The method behind the library was 5' RACE. The listed sequencing device is Illumina HiSeq 2000. Template switching added a universal primer binding site, and the final cDNA carried a unique molecular identifier that allowed TCR cDNA molecules to be counted accurately. Specific primers in the conserved constant-segment region were used to synthesize first-strand cDNA for the TCR alpha and beta chains. To control for contamination, every cDNA library carried two barcodes: a SMART-Mk sample barcode plus Illumina barcodes. TruSeq adapter sequences, together with Illumina sample barcodes, were added in two successive PCR steps. The Illumina HiSeq platform was used with custom primers to sequence TCR alpha and beta cDNA libraries. Per the original workflow: Raw reads were processed with MiGEC to extract unique molecular identifiers, and MiXCR was used to determine CDR3 positions. For each individual, recombination models were inferred using an EM algorithm with the repgenHMM and IGoR tools. Shared clonotypes were analyzed with the tcR package in R, and sharing was normalized by the product of cloneset sizes. To study raw recombination without the effects of thymic and clonal selection, out-of-frame nonproductive sequences were analyzed. In TCRdb, the public reads were trimmed at Q25 with fastp and aligned with MiXCR, with productive beta chains retained. CDR3 protein duplicates are merged, each entry listing the most common genes and DNA. What appears here as the V and J calls and clone size reflects TCRdb's work, not the paper's. The sample yields around 250,000 distinct CDR3 sequences; roughly 12% were counted once. Around 4% of the sample rests with the top ten.

This clonotype was seen a handful of times. This receptor's antigen is unknown. The record has no base qualities; no much larger clone is one base away. All donors were healthy Caucasians. Three pairs of female monozygotic twins, all aged roughly 18 to 30 years, were included in the twin cohort. Miltenyi CD45RO+ enrichment and human naive T-cell isolation kits were used to isolate memory (CD45RO+) and naive T cells from PBMC. V sheds 3 bases and J sheds 7 bases, leaving 14 bases between their ends. Per the germline V gene (reference sequence), SGHKS is the CDR1 and YYEKEE is the CDR2. Measured from the cysteine to the phenylalanine, the CDR3 is 15 residues long. Of the read, only the CDR3 DNA is kept; its 45 bases are in frame from base 1. This sample also appeared in a second study, on yellow fever vaccine responses in identical twins. As that second paper reports: The T cell response to vaccination in identical twins was reported by the authors to appear partly convergent and partly personalized. In the study, vaccine-responding T cell clones were precisely tracked in identical twins.

This chain is built from TRBV5-5 and TRBJ1-6; the D segment could be TRBD1, given 5 matching bases. The specimen was memory (CD45RO+) T cells sorted from blood. The cell subset or site label here, explained by the study, means: CD45RO+ enriched T cells. This TCR was recovered from a woman under 30 in good health. CDR3 loop: CASSSTGTENSPLHF. The sequenced DNA: TGTGCCAGCAGCTCCACCGGGACGGAAAATTCACCCCTCCACTTT.